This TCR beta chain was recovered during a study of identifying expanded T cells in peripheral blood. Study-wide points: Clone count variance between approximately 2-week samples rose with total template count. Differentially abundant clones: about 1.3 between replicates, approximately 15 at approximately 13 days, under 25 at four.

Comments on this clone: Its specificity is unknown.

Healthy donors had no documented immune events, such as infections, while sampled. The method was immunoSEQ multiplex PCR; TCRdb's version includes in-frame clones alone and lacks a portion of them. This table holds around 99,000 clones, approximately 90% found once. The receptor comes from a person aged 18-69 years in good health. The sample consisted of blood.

Here the CDR3 reads CASGRGGANVLTF. CDR3 sequence (DNA): TGTGCCAGCGGACGGGGAGGGGCCAACGTCCTGACTTTC. The genes are TRBV11-3 and TRBJ2-6; possibly TRBD2 for D (5 bases). Germline CDR1 SGHNT, CDR2 YENEEA. Trimming took 8 bases from V and 4 from J, leaving 9 bases between them. The CDR3 spans 13 residues.